This T cell receptor (beta chain) was found in a study of identical twins. One entry per CDR3 protein results from TCRdb running MiXCR on the 5' RACE reads. This table has about 530,000 distinct CDR3 sequences, approximately 14% appearing once. This clonotype was detected a few times. What it binds is not known. CDR3 length: 14 amino acids. The germline V gene encodes CDR1 SGDLS and CDR2 YYNGEE. Trimming left V 2 bases short and J 3 bases short, with 8 bases between. General study points: The study reached conclusions through statistical analysis that was cross-sectional, not following the same donors. Among out-of-frame alpha sequences shared by twins, low generation probability occurred in excess. Less excess twin sharing appeared in beta out-of-frame sequences.

These data were likewise used in another study, on yellow fever vaccine responses in identical twins. That investigation notes: Reportedly, the response of twins' T cells to the vaccine seemed partly convergent, partly personalized.

The TCR was taken from a woman aged 18-29 years in good health. The genes are TRBV9 and TRBJ2-2; D is perhaps TRBD2 (6 bases). Sequenced material: CD4+ T cells sorted from blood. DNA for the CDR3: TGTGCCAGCAGCGTCACGGGAGACACCGGGGAGCTGTTTTTT. It is translated as CASSVTGDTGELFF.